This T cell receptor beta chain was obtained from a study of T cell changes during pregnancy in multiple sclerosis. The assay was immunoSEQ multiplex PCR, and TCRdb's table has in-frame clones only and misses some. Of tens of thousands of clones in the sample, approximately 91% are singletons; the top ten hold around 1.5%. The sequence came from a female donor with multiple sclerosis, enrolled in a pregnancy study. Sequenced material: PBMCs (not recorded whether the cells were cultured).

CDR3 nucleotides: TGTGCCAGCAGTGAGGGTCTCATAGCGGGTACCTTCGGGGAGCAGTTCTTC. Translated: CASSEGLIAGTFGEQFF. The genes are TRBV6-1 and TRBJ2-1; 7 bases are shared with TRBD2. Germline assignment: CDR1 MNHNS and CDR2 SASEGT. Trimming removed 3 bases from V and 10 bases from J; junction bases left unmatched: 18. CDR3 length: 17 residues.